These 21 T cell receptor beta chains originate from one sample sequenced in a study of vaccination effects on CD4 cells after COVID-19. Antigens for these TCRs are unknown. Libraries were prepared by immunoSEQ multiplex PCR; TCRdb keeps only in-frame clonotypes and omits some of them. The sample holds under 70,000 clones, around 75% seen once. Before sequencing took place, the ViraFEST assay used viral peptide pools to expand antigen-specific CD4+ T cells. At the end of about ten days of culture, CD4+ T cells were isolated. Vaccine recipients lacked prior SARS-CoV-2 infection and had negative nucleocapsid antibodies. The sequences come from CD4+ T cells from PBMCs cultured with HCoV-OC43 spike peptides, collected before COVID-19 vaccination. Documented subset: HCoV-OC43 spike overlapping peptide pool stimulation. Source of these receptors: a human donor who received a COVID-19 vaccine.

The V and J genes are TRBV18 and TRBJ2-1; D perhaps matches TRBD2 (7 bases). Trimming left V 1 base short and J 5 bases short, with 21 bases between. The CDR3 contains 18 residues. Germline CDR1 reads KGHSH; CDR2 reads LQKENI. Written as DNA, the CDR3 is TGTGCCAGCTCACCACAAGGGCTCGGGGGGCCTGCCCACAATGAGCAGTTCTTC. This gives the protein CASSPQGLGGPAHNEQFF.

The J gene is TRBJ2-7, the V gene TRBV10-3; D unclear. CDR3 length: 13 amino acids. The V end was cut by 0 bases, the J end by 7 bases, with 10 bases between. Germline V gene data show CDR1 as ENHRY and CDR2 as SYGVKD. The CDR3 spells CAISESKGLEQYV. The CDR3 nucleotides are TGTGCCATCAGTGAGTCGAAAGGGCTTGAGCAGTACGTC.

The chain recombines TRBV2 with TRBJ2-2; D tentatively fits TRBD1 or TRBD2 (5 bases each). The CDR3 covers 14 residues. Trimming took off 6 bases at V and 4 bases at J, with 12 bases between the two ends. The germline gives CDR1 SNHLY, CDR2 FYNNEI. The CDR3 sequence is CASRQEGSTGELFF. The CDR3 bases are TGTGCCAGCAGGCAAGAGGGGAGCACCGGGGAGCTGTTTTTT.

The chain carries TRBV7-2 and TRBJ2-5; 11 bases fit TRBD1. J lost 4 bases, V lost 2 bases, and 9 bases had no gene match. The CDR3 loop spans 17 amino acids. The germline V gene has CDR1 SGHTA and CDR2 FQGNSA. CDR3 sequence: CASSLRTGGTRGETQYF. The CDR3 DNA reads TGTGCCAGCAGCTTACGGACAGGGGGCACGAGAGGAGAGACCCAGTACTTC.

This chain links TRBV7-2 with TRBJ2-2; 9 bases match TRBD2. V trimming: 6 bases; J trimming: 0 bases; junction bases outside the gene matches: 11. Germline CDR1 and CDR2: SGHTA and FQGNSA. The CDR3 spans 18 residues. CDR3 in DNA: TGTGCCAGCAGTCGCCACGGCGGGGGGGCCTCGAACACCGGGGAGCTGTTTTTT. As protein: CASSRHGGGASNTGELFF. Supplemented by reference TRBV7-2 and TRBJ2-2, the full variable domain reads GAGVSQSPSNKVTEKGKDVELRCDPISGHTALYWYRQSLGQGLEFLIYFQGNSAPDKSGLPSDRFSAERTGGSVSTLTIQRTQQEDSAVYLCASSRHGGGASNTGELFFGEGSRLTVL.

The genes are TRBV6-5 and TRBJ1-3; D possibly corresponds to TRBD1 (5 bases). The V end lost 0 bases, the J end lost 4 bases, and 13 bases lay between the germline ends. This CDR3 is built from 16 residues. Germline V CDR1 and CDR2: MNHEY, SVGAGI. The CDR3 spells CASSYSEGMTGNTIYF. DNA of the CDR3: TGTGCCAGCAGTTACTCGGAGGGGATGACGGGAAACACCATATATTTT.

The chain uses TRBV7-2 and TRBJ2-7; 10 bases align to TRBD2. The CDR3 totals 18 residues. Trimming cost V 1 base and J 3 bases; bases outside gene matches: 12. CDR1 SGHTA and CDR2 FQGNSA come from the germline V gene. DNA of the CDR3: TGTGCCAGCAGCTTAGATACCCAGCGGGGGGGCTCCTACTACGAGCAGTACGTC. It yields the protein CASSLDTQRGGSYYEQYV.

The chain combines TRBV27 with TRBJ2-7; D is perhaps TRBD2 (6 bases). The CDR3 loop spans 14 amino acids. CDR1 and CDR2 from the germline V gene are MNHEY and SMNVEV (reference sequence). V was trimmed by 7 bases and J by 0 bases, leaving 13 bases between them. Here the CDR3 reads CASKLRESSYEQYV. The CDR3 DNA sequence: TGTGCCAGCAAACTACGGGAGAGCTCCTACGAGCAGTACGTC.

The genes are TRBV28 and TRBJ2-1, with D possibly matching TRBD1 (6 bases). V lost 3 bases and J lost 4, with 22 bases in between. This CDR3 has 18 amino acids. Germline lookup yields CDR1 MDHEN and CDR2 SYDVKM. This chain's CDR3 is CASSFLLTGLGSYNEQFF. CDR3 DNA: TGTGCCAGCAGTTTTCTCCTAACAGGGCTGGGGAGTTACAATGAGCAGTTCTTC.

This rearrangement joins TRBV21-1 to TRBJ1-1. TRBV21-1 constitutes a pseudogene. This CDR3 spans 13 amino acids. CDR3 nucleotides: TGTGCCAGCAGCAATAAAGGGAACACTGAAGCTTTCTTT. Its protein is CASSNKGNTEAFF.

The gene calls are TRBV24-1 and TRBJ2-3; a possible D gene is TRBD1 (5 bases). CDR3 size: 14 residues. Trimming left V 9 bases short and J 0 bases short, with 12 bases between. CDR1 KGHDR and CDR2 SFDVKD come from the germline V gene. The CDR3 here is CATEDRKSTDTQYF. In DNA, the CDR3 is TGTGCCACCGAAGACAGAAAAAGCACAGATACGCAGTATTTT.

The V gene is TRBV6-2 or TRBV6-3, the J gene TRBJ2-2, with D possibly being TRBD1 or TRBD2 (7 bases each). The V end lost 7 bases, the J end lost 5 bases, and 14 bases lay between the germline ends. CDR1 and CDR2 from the germline V gene are MNHEY and SVGEGT. CDR3 length equals 14 residues. CDR3 DNA sequence: TGTGCCAGCATCCCCAGGGGGGGGACCGGGGAGCTGTTTTTT. Translated: CASIPRGGTGELFF.

This chain links TRBV5-4 with TRBJ2-3, with D perhaps assigned TRBD1 or TRBD2 (6 bases each). Germline V gives CDR1 SGHNT, CDR2 YYREEE (reference sequence). The CDR3 has 15 residues. V was shortened by 3 bases and J by 2 bases, with 13 bases between the two germline ends. The CDR3 protein is CASSSLGGLTDTQYF. The CDR3 nucleotides read TGTGCCAGCAGCTCCCTGGGGGGCCTCACAGATACGCAGTATTTT.

This clone was counted a few times. The rearrangement links TRBV6-5 to TRBJ2-1; D is undetermined. Germline CDR1 and CDR2: MNHEY and SVGAGI. V was shortened by 2 bases and J by 10 bases, with 12 bases between the two germline ends. This CDR3 is 13 amino acids long. The CDR3 region is CASSYRRPPEQFF. The DNA of the CDR3 is TGTGCCAGCAGTTACAGGCGGCCCCCCGAGCAGTTCTTC.

The chain has TRBV2 and TRBJ1-6, with D possibly matching TRBD1 (6 bases). V gave up 5 bases and J gave up 9 bases, with 17 bases separating them. Germline loops: CDR1 SNHLY, CDR2 FYNNEI. This CDR3 is built from 15 residues. The CDR3 sequence is CASSHDRNLPSPLHF. CDR3 coding DNA: TGTGCCAGCAGTCACGACAGGAATCTTCCTTCACCCCTCCACTTT.

The genes are TRBV13 and TRBJ1-1; weak D call: TRBD1 (5 bases). The CDR3 spans 17 residues. Germline V gene data show CDR1 as PRHDT and CDR2 as FYEKMQ (reference sequence). V gave up 5 bases and J gave up 3 bases, with 22 bases separating them. The DNA of the CDR3 is TGTGCCAGCAGCGCGTACCGACTGTTGGGGGATTACACTGAAGCTTTCTTT. Protein product: CASSAYRLLGDYTEAFF.

The V gene is TRBV12-3 or TRBV12-4, the J gene TRBJ2-5; 9 nucleotides line up with TRBD2. The trim removed 6 bases at V and 4 bases at J, leaving 3 bases unmatched. This CDR3 is 13 amino acids long. The CDR3 region is CASSVAGAETQYF. CDR3 coding DNA: TGTGCCAGCAGCGTAGCGGGGGCAGAGACCCAGTACTTC.

The rearrangement uses TRBV2 and TRBJ2-2; D is possibly TRBD1 (6 bases). Germline values: CDR1 SNHLY, CDR2 FYNNEI. The CDR3 sequence is 14 residues long. V lost 6 bases to trimming and J lost 1 base, with 9 bases between them. CDR3 nucleotides: TGTGCCAGCAGCCTCAGGGGGAACACCGGGGAGCTGTTTTTT. The encoded protein is CASSLRGNTGELFF.

The chain uses TRBV3-1 (or the pseudogene TRBV3-2) and TRBJ2-1; tentatively, D is TRBD2 (6 bases). The V gene lost 1 base and the J gene lost 6 bases, with 10 bases spanning the gap. The CDR3 has 14 residues. Germline V gene sequence: CDR1 LGHDT, CDR2 YNNKEL (reference sequence). Written as DNA, the CDR3 is TGTGCCAGCAGCCAAGTTCCTAGCGTCAATGAGCAGTTCTTC. Its protein product is CASSQVPSVNEQFF.

The chain combines TRBV3-1 (or the pseudogene TRBV3-2) with TRBJ1-1; the match to TRBD1 covers 8 bases. This CDR3 spans 14 amino acids. Germline CDR1 and CDR2: LGHDT and YNNKEL (reference sequence). The J segment lost 3 bases and the V segment lost 3 bases, leaving 3 bases of the junction unmatched. CDR3 amino acids: CASSQPDRDTEAFF. Here the CDR3 DNA reads TGTGCCAGCAGCCAGCCGGACAGGGACACTGAAGCTTTCTTT.

The gene calls are TRBV5-6 and TRBJ1-3; 7 bases align to TRBD1. CDR1 is SGHDT and CDR2 is YYEEEE in the germline V gene. CDR3 size: 15 residues. The J segment lost 4 bases and the V segment lost 0 bases, leaving 4 bases of the junction unmatched. In DNA form, the CDR3 reads TGTGCCAGCAGCTTGGCGCAGGGGGGGGGAAACACCATATATTTT. Protein sequence: CASSLAQGGGNTIYF.